This T cell receptor beta chain was found in a study of T-cell memory formation after mild COVID-19. TCR alpha and TCR beta cDNA libraries carrying sample barcodes and UMIs were produced by 5'RACE using constant-segment primers. TCRdb reprocessed the 5' RACE reads with MiXCR, giving one entry per CDR3 protein. This sample carries about 130,000 distinct CDR3 sequences, 15% to 20% of them seen once, and the ten largest clones take roughly 5.2%. The CDR3 is 16 amino acids. CDR1 and CDR2 (germline): KGHSH, LQKENI. V lost 6 bases and J lost 1; bases outside the gene matches: 9. Study-wide findings and caveats: Clones contracting across day 15 to 85 had a balanced CD4/CD8 profile; later expanding clones leaned CD4+. The authors left the SARS-CoV-2 specificity of second-wave clones peaking on day 37 unconfirmed.

This clonotype has just a few counts. Its antigen is currently unknown. The TCR originated in a man between 18 and 35 years old who had mild COVID-19 (a few samples of this study predate the infection). Cell type and time point are not known. The chain employs TRBV18 and TRBJ2-3, with 8 bases that match TRBD2. Sequences were obtained from PBMCs or a T cell subset sorted from them (not recorded which). CDR3 in amino acids: CASSPPNSGGTDTQYF. The CDR3 DNA sequence: TGTGCCAGCTCCCCTCCCAATAGCGGGGGCACAGATACGCAGTATTTT.